These 2 T cell receptor beta chains originate from one sample sequenced in a study of T cells of healthy individuals (dated by TCRdb to about 2018). The library was obtained by 5' RACE. Data came from an Illumina MiSeq. The public reads were run again by TCRdb, first through fastp at Q25 and then through MiXCR, and only productive beta chains were kept. Under each unique CDR3 protein, matching rows form one entry showing the most common genes and DNA. Recorded for this sample are about 60,000 distinct CDR3 sequences; 16% of them occurred a single time. The ten top clones hold around 4.7% of the sample. The source of these receptors is a human donor in good health.

The chain combines TRBV7-2 with TRBJ1-5; a weak D match, TRBD1 (5 bases). Germline values: CDR1 SGHTA, CDR2 FQGNSA. This CDR3 has 14 residues. V was shortened by 3 bases and J by 6 bases, with 12 bases between the two germline ends. CDR3 amino acids: CASSFNGAGQPQHF. CDR3 coding DNA: TGTGCCAGCAGCTTTAACGGGGCTGGTCAGCCCCAGCATTTT.

This clonotype occurred many times. The chain carries TRBV10-3 and TRBJ2-1; 13 nucleotides line up with TRBD2. Trimming took 2 bases from V and 4 from J; bases not matched to a gene: 11. The CDR3 has 19 residues. CDR1 is ENHRY, CDR2 SYGVKD, per germline. The CDR3 region is CAISETEGLAGVAYNEQFF. CDR3 coding DNA: TGTGCCATCAGTGAGACCGAAGGACTAGCGGGAGTTGCGTACAATGAGCAGTTCTTC.